This T cell receptor (beta chain) stems from a study of CD8 T cells in ankylosing spondylitis (dated by TCRdb to about 2017). Some background on the complete study: The study set out to find disease-linked TCR variants by profiling T cell receptor beta repertoires in ankylosing spondylitis patients and healthy donors. The full study cohort was made up of approximately 24 ankylosing spondylitis patients and 108 healthy donors. Peripheral blood samples were taken, and synovial fluid was additionally collected from ankylosing spondylitis patients. What the research found in general, with its limitations: According to the report, matched synovial fluid samples from ankylosing spondylitis patients were significantly enriched for the disease-linked clones. Blood from ankylosing spondylitis patients appeared to be characterized by a TCR beta motif composed of under 10 highly homologous amino acid variants. A CD8+ phenotype was shown by the disease-linked clones, which were found at relatively low frequencies in peripheral blood. Some TCR beta motif variants had previously been reported in synovial fluid and blood of reactive arthritis patients, which suggested common disease-initiation mechanisms.

In the germline V gene, CDR1 corresponds to SGDLS and CDR2 to YYNGEE. At the junction V is shortened by 3 bases and J by 0 bases, with 12 bases in between. The CDR3 runs 16 amino acids, cysteine and phenylalanine included. Only the CDR3 portion is preserved as DNA: 48 bases, with reading frame beginning at the first base. The instrument was an Illumina HiSeq 2500. Quantitative 5'-RACE with molecular barcodes was the method used to prepare the TCR beta libraries. In the paper's pipeline: Disease-linked TCR variants were identified with a new computational method built on a probabilistic model of VDJ rearrangement. The raw public data were reprocessed by TCRdb itself: fastp quality trimming at Q25, MiXCR clonotype calling, in-frame beta chains only. Rows with one shared CDR3 protein collapse into an entry with the most common genes and DNA. V and J calls and clone size were set by TCRdb, not the authors. The sample contains 40,000 or so distinct CDR3 sequences, around 2.9% of them found a single time. Approximately 4.2% of the sample lies in the top ten.

This clonotype was detected many times. The target of this receptor is not known. No much larger clonotype is one base removed from it; base qualities were not supplied. The chain is assembled from TRBV9 and TRBJ1-4, with the D gene not clear enough to name. This receptor was taken from a male donor with ankylosing spondylitis or in good health (not recorded which). The sequencing sample was made of blood, either unsorted or a sorted T cell fraction (not recorded which). The sequence in DNA is TGTGCCAGCAGCGAAACAGCCTCTGCAACTAATGAAAAACTGTTTTTT. Translated, it gives CASSETASATNEKLFF.